This T cell receptor beta chain stems from a study of blood T cell repertoires in COVID-19. Overall study: Spain, Italy and the United States supplied samples that represented acute and convalescent COVID-19. Nucleic acid was either cDNA or gDNA, and it came from T cells, B-cell-depleted T cells, or PBMCs.

While infection was still active, Seattle patients were enrolled and then followed longitudinally. CDR3 length: 14 residues. Germline CDR1 is KGHSH and CDR2 is LQKENI. The germline V and J ends were trimmed by 2 bases and 3 bases, with 10 bases remaining between them. Per the original methods: Reference gene primer amplification gave estimated nucleated cell counts. Data came from immunoSEQ multiplex PCR; TCRdb stores just in-frame clones and leaves some out. The V and J calls and the clone size are those of that table, but D and trimming were determined from the DNA. This table has 250,000 to 300,000 clones, around nine tenths appearing once.

The chain recombines TRBV18 with TRBJ1-2; D gene unclear. This sequence was found in a woman between 25 and 40 years old with COVID-19, enrolled during active disease. The sample comprised peripheral blood. CDR3 in amino acids: CASSPSGVDYGYTF. In nucleotides, the CDR3 is TGTGCCAGCTCACCATCCGGGGTCGACTATGGCTACACCTTC. Full variable domain (missing parts from reference TRBV18 and TRBJ1-2): NAGVMQNPRHLVRRRGQEARLRCSPMKGHSHVYWYRQLPEEGLKFMVYLQKENIIDESGMPKERFSAEFPKEGPSILRIQQVVRGDSAAYFCASSPSGVDYGYTFGSGTRLTVV.